Listed below are T cell receptor beta chains from one sample, sequenced in a study of beta chain features in type 1 diabetes. Repertoires were generated with immunoSEQ multiplex PCR, while TCRdb's copy carries only in-frame clones and drops some. The data show about 290,000 clones, 7.5% to 9.5% seen once. Sequenced input: central memory CD4+ T cells from blood. The receptors derive from a woman aged 18-29 years in good health. CDR3s include the opening cysteine and the closing phenylalanine or tryptophan. A D gene is named only where the DNA matches it firmly. Rows may omit the clone size; those that give it use once, few, many or a size class.

TRBV5-1	NA	TRBJ2-2	NA	CASSLRGGTGELFF	TGCGCCAGCAGCTTAAGGGGCGGCACCGGGGAGCTGTTTTTT
TRBV2	TRBD1	TRBJ2-1	few	CASRSGGNEQFF	TGTGCCAGCAGGTCAGGGGGCAATGAGCAGTTCTTC
TRBV6-1	NA	TRBJ1-6	NA	CASIEQGLRSPLHF	TGTGCCAGCATCGAGCAGGGTCTCAGGTCACCCCTCCACTTT
TRBV4-2	TRBD1	TRBJ1-2	NA	CASRATGVTGYGYTF	TGTGCCAGCAGGGCAACAGGGGTAACGGGCTATGGCTACACCTTC
TRBV19	NA	TRBJ1-4	NA	CASSYTGKKLFF	TGTGCCAGTAGTTATACAGGGAAAAAACTGTTTTTT
TRBV11-1	NA	TRBJ2-1	NA	CASSTDRGYYNEQFF	TGTGCCAGCAGCACGGACAGAGGGTACTACAATGAGCAGTTCTTC
TRBV2	TRBD1	TRBJ1-5	few	CASRDREVQPQHF	TGTGCTTCCCGGGACAGGGAGGTTCAGCCCCAGCATTTT
TRBV19	NA	TRBJ1-1	NA	CASIGGRLNTEAFF	TGTGCCAGTATAGGGGGGAGGTTGAACACTGAAGCTTTCTTT
TRBV7-9	NA	TRBJ1-6	NA	CASSNRVLQSPLHF	TGTGCCAGCAGTAACAGGGTGTTGCAATCACCCCTCCACTTT
TRBV7-2	NA	TRBJ2-5	NA	CASSAQETQYF	TGTGCCAGCAGCGCACAAGAGACCCAGTACTTC
TRBV5-4	TRBD1	TRBJ2-5	NA	CASSQGARETQYF	TGTGCCAGCAGCCAGGGGGCGCGAGAGACCCAGTACTTC
TRBV9	NA	TRBJ1-1	NA	CASRPGRHMNTEAFF	TGTGCCAGCAGGCCGGGACGGCACATGAACACTGAAGCTTTCTTT
TRBV7-2	TRBD2	TRBJ2-2	NA	CASSSRLAGVPGELFF	TGTGCCAGCAGCTCCCGACTAGCGGGAGTACCCGGGGAGCTGTTTTTT
TRBV2	TRBD1	TRBJ2-1	many	CASSDYRGTQFF	TGTGCCAGCAGTGACTACAGGGGCACGCAGTTCTTC
TRBV7-9	TRBD1	TRBJ1-2	NA	CASSTETGGNNYGYTF	TGTGCCAGCAGCACAGAAACAGGGGGCAATAACTATGGCTACACCTTC
TRBV29-1	NA	TRBJ2-7	few	CSVVGSQQTYEQYF	TGCAGCGTTGTAGGGTCTCAGCAAACCTACGAGCAGTACTTC
TRBV14	NA	TRBJ1-2	NA	CASSQGGLGGYTF	TGTGCCAGCAGCCAAGGGGGCTTGGGTGGCTACACCTTC
TRBV7-2	TRBD1	TRBJ1-1	NA	CASSLGHRGSAEAFF	TGTGCCAGCAGCTTAGGGCACAGGGGTAGCGCTGAAGCTTTCTTT
TRBV2	NA	TRBJ2-1	many	CASSEKGSYNEQFF	TGTGCCAGCAGTGAAAAAGGATCCTACAATGAGCAGTTCTTC
TRBV29-1	NA	TRBJ2-4	few	CSVRGKRPSGDIQYF	TGCAGCGTGAGGGGAAAGCGGCCTTCGGGAGACATTCAGTACTTC
TRBV6-1	NA	TRBJ1-1	NA	CASSSRTEAFF	TGTGCCAGCAGCTCCCGTACTGAAGCTTTCTTT
TRBV7-2	TRBD1	TRBJ1-4	few	CASTGGSEKLFF	TGTGCCAGCACAGGGGGCAGTGAAAAACTGTTTTTT
TRBV11-2	TRBD2	TRBJ2-5	few	CASSLGAGVETQYF	TGTGCCAGCAGCTTAGGGGCGGGAGTAGAGACCCAGTACTTC
TRBV5-6	NA	TRBJ1-4	few	CASNTGWNEKLFF	TGTGCCAGCAATACAGGGTGGAACGAAAAACTGTTTTTT
TRBV6-5	NA	TRBJ1-4	NA	CASRDGATNEKLFF	TGTGCCAGCAGGGACGGTGCAACTAATGAAAAACTGTTTTTT
TRBV9	TRBD1	TRBJ1-5	few	CASSPGTDDQPQHF	TGTGCCAGCAGCCCGGGGACAGATGATCAGCCCCAGCATTTT
TRBV27	NA	TRBJ1-5	NA	CASSFPRAQPQHF	TGTGCCAGCAGTTTCCCGCGGGCACAGCCCCAGCATTTT
TRBV10-3	NA	TRBJ1-1	NA	CAIREQGANTEAFF	TGTGCCATCAGGGAACAGGGAGCGAACACTGAAGCTTTCTTT
TRBV5-4	TRBD2	TRBJ2-3	few	CASSRTSGATTDTQYF	TGTGCCAGCAGCCGGACTAGCGGGGCTACCACAGATACGCAGTATTTT
TRBV27	TRBD1	TRBJ2-4	few	CASRPEGTGSYIQYF	TGTGCCAGCAGGCCCGAGGGGACAGGGTCATACATTCAGTACTTC
TRBV7-9	NA	TRBJ2-3	few	CASSISQGGDTQYF	TGTGCCAGCAGCATTTCTCAAGGTGGAGATACGCAGTATTTT
TRBV18	NA	TRBJ1-2	NA	CASSSSGRDYGYTF	TGTGCCAGCTCAAGTTCGGGGCGCGACTATGGCTACACCTTC
TRBV2	TRBD2	TRBJ2-5	NA	CASSDGLAGQETQYF	TGTGCCAGCAGTGACGGACTAGCGGGTCAGGAGACCCAGTACTTC
TRBV19	NA	TRBJ2-7	few	CASSMPQGSPSYEQYF	TGTGCCAGTAGTATGCCCCAGGGGTCACCTTCCTACGAGCAGTACTTC
TRBV11-3	TRBD2	TRBJ2-7	NA	CASSLVVSGLVHEQYF	TGTGCCAGCAGCTTAGTCGTATCGGGACTAGTCCACGAGCAGTACTTC
TRBV27	NA	TRBJ2-1	NA	CASSLGQFNGNEQFF	TGTGCCAGCAGTTTGGGCCAGTTTAATGGGAATGAGCAGTTCTTC
TRBV6-6	NA	TRBJ1-1	NA	CASSRQVNTEAFF	TGTGCCAGCAGTAGACAGGTGAACACTGAAGCTTTCTTT
TRBV5-4	NA	TRBJ2-3	few	CASRAGGSSTDTQYF	TGTGCCAGCAGGGCAGGCGGATCTAGCACAGATACGCAGTATTTT
TRBV7-3	NA	TRBJ2-2	NA	CASSPGTVTGELFF	TGTGCCAGCAGCCCCGGGACGGTTACCGGGGAGCTGTTTTTT
TRBV9	TRBD1	TRBJ1-3	NA	CASSVATGGNTIYF	TGTGCCAGCAGCGTAGCGACAGGGGGAAACACCATATATTTT
TRBV19	NA	TRBJ2-5	NA	CASSLSGTAYSETQYF	TGTGCCAGTAGTCTCTCCGGGACTGCCTATTCGGAGACCCAGTACTTC
TRBV18	NA	TRBJ2-7	few	CASSPDRSFGEQYF	TGTGCCAGCTCACCTGACAGGTCGTTTGGCGAGCAGTACTTC
TRBV18	NA	TRBJ2-7	few	CASSPQGEQYF	TGTGCCAGCTCACCCCAGGGAGAGCAGTACTTC
TRBV30	NA	TRBJ1-1	NA	CARSDLNTEAFF	TGTGCCCGCTCGGACCTGAACACTGAAGCTTTCTTT
TRBV6-8	NA	TRBJ2-7	many	CASSYRASYEQYF	TGTGCCAGCAGTTATAGGGCTTCCTACGAGCAGTACTTC
TRBV15	NA	TRBJ2-7	NA	CATSREGGYEQYF	TGTGCCACCAGCAGAGAAGGGGGCTACGAGCAGTACTTC
TRBV18	NA	TRBJ2-4	NA	CASSRVGPNGKNIQYF	TGTGCCAGCTCACGGGTGGGCCCAAACGGGAAAAACATTCAGTACTTC
TRBV6-5	NA	TRBJ2-7	NA	CASTLGGSCYEQYF	TGTGCCAGCACCCTCGGGGGCAGCTGTTACGAGCAGTACTTC
TRBV7-2	TRBD2	TRBJ2-3	NA	CASIFRTTSGKADTQYF	TGTGCCAGCATCTTTCGAACTACTAGCGGGAAGGCAGATACGCAGTATTTT
TRBV5-1	TRBD1	TRBJ1-6	few	CASSAGGTGGLSPLHF	TGCGCCAGCAGCGCCGGAGGGACAGGGGGTTTGTCACCCCTCCACTTT
TRBV5-1	NA	TRBJ2-7	NA	CASTGQYEQYF	TGCGCCTCCACAGGGCAGTACGAGCAGTACTTC
TRBV25-1	TRBD2	TRBJ2-3	NA	CASSGPEAGDADTQYF	TGTGCCAGCAGTGGGCCTGAAGCGGGAGACGCAGATACGCAGTATTTT
TRBV7-6	NA	TRBJ1-4	few	CASSSPDEKLFF	TGTGCCAGCAGCTCCCCCGATGAAAAACTGTTTTTT
TRBV5-5	TRBD1	TRBJ2-3	few	CASSLPGTGYTDTQYF	TGTGCCAGCAGCTTGCCTGGGACAGGGTACACAGATACGCAGTATTTT
TRBV28	NA	TRBJ1-5	many	CASRKHYSNQPQHF	TGTGCCAGCAGGAAACATTATAGCAATCAGCCCCAGCATTTT
TRBV29-1	NA	TRBJ2-3	few	CSVTGTGGSTDTQYF	TGCAGCGTAACCGGGACTGGGGGCTCGACAGATACGCAGTATTTT
TRBV29-1	NA	TRBJ1-3	many	CSVVPPGWNTIYF	TGCAGCGTTGTCCCCCCGGGTTGGAACACCATATATTTT
TRBV2	TRBD1	TRBJ2-7	few	CASIFGTGSYEQYF	TGTGCCAGCATTTTTGGGACAGGCTCCTACGAGCAGTACTTC
TRBV28	NA	TRBJ1-1	NA	CAILTLGGQNTEAFF	TGTGCCATCTTAACCCTGGGGGGGCAGAACACTGAAGCTTTCTTT
TRBV11-2	NA	TRBJ2-1	NA	CASSLGPQYEQFF	TGTGCCAGCAGCTTAGGGCCCCAGTATGAGCAGTTCTTC